Below are 21 T cell receptor beta chains sequenced from a single sample in a study of CD8+ T cells in alopecia areata. Treatment indicated: oral pan-JAK inhibitor, 5-10 mg twice daily. Reverse transcription of extracted RNA yielded cDNA, which provided the sequencing template. The protocol was immunoSEQ multiplex PCR, while the TCRdb copy is restricted to in-frame clones and leaves out a portion. The profile shows around 270,000 clones, over 45% of them singletons. The material was CD4+ T cells sorted from blood, obtained at week 24, from a patient treated with tofacitinib. These receptors originate from a human donor with alopecia areata.

The chain carries TRBV30 and TRBJ2-7; TRBD1 matches at 11 bases. The CDR3 consists of 15 residues. CDR1 and CDR2 (germline): GTSNPN, SVGIG (reference sequence). V shed 0 bases and J 6 bases; nucleotides not matched to a gene: 7. CDR3 in amino acids: CAWSVGGQGAGEQYF. The DNA for the CDR3 is TGTGCCTGGAGTGTAGGTGGACAGGGGGCCGGCGAGCAGTACTTC.

Only a few counts were recorded for this clone. The V call is TRBV7-2, the J call TRBJ2-7; 8 bases agree with TRBD2. The CDR3 has 14 amino acids. Germline V gene sequence: CDR1 SGHTA, CDR2 FQGNSA. Losses at the gene ends were 5 bases for V and 1 base for J; bases not matched to a gene: 4. CDR3 protein: CASSRTSPSYEQYF. In DNA, the CDR3 is TGTGCCAGCAGCCGGACTAGCCCGTCCTACGAGCAGTACTTC. The complete variable domain, with remaining parts taken from reference TRBV7-2 and TRBJ2-7, reads GAGVSQSPSNKVTEKGKDVELRCDPISGHTALYWYRQSLGQGLEFLIYFQGNSAPDKSGLPSDRFSAERTGGSVSTLTIQRTQQEDSAVYLCASSRTSPSYEQYFGPGTRLTVT.

The CDR3, as DNA: TGTGCCAGCAGTGAGGCGAGCGGTGCGAACACCGGGGAGCTGTTTTTT. Translation gives CASSEASGANTGELFF. This rearrangement joins TRBV2 to TRBJ2-2; possibly TRBD2 for D (5 bases). The CDR3 consists of 16 residues. V dropped 3 bases and J dropped 0 bases, with 11 bases sitting between them. CDR1 and CDR2 (germline): SNHLY, FYNNEI.

This clone has just a few counts. The CDR3 DNA sequence: TGTGCCAGCGGCGATAGGACGTGGAGTAGGGAGCAGTTCTTC. Protein: CASGDRTWSREQFF. This chain uses TRBV2 with TRBJ2-1; D is ambiguous. Germline V gives CDR1 SNHLY, CDR2 FYNNEI. Deletions cut 8 bases from V and 10 bases from J, with 21 bases between. The CDR3 contains 14 residues.

The V and J genes are TRBV27 and TRBJ1-1; D call uncertain. The CDR3 runs to 14 residues. Germline V gene lookup returns CDR1 MNHEY and CDR2 SMNVEV (reference sequence). V lost 5 bases to trimming and J lost 6 bases, with 16 bases between them. The CDR3 is CASSPPLRAAEAFF. CDR3 DNA sequence: TGTGCCAGCAGTCCCCCTCTCCGGGCGGCTGAAGCTTTCTTT.

V and J are TRBV5-4 and TRBJ2-4; D is perhaps TRBD2 (7 bases). This CDR3 contains 11 residues. V was trimmed by 8 bases and J by 8 bases, leaving 11 bases between them. CDR1 is SGHNT and CDR2 is YYREEE in the germline V gene (reference sequence). The CDR3 reads CASRGADIQYF. The CDR3 coding sequence is TGTGCCAGTCGGGGGGCAGACATTCAGTACTTC.

This clone was counted a few times. This chain connects TRBV28 to TRBJ1-2; D is unresolved. Trimming cost V 9 bases and J 1 base, with 6 bases left between them. The CDR3 has 11 amino acids. Germline CDR1 and CDR2: MDHEN and SYDVKM. CDR3 coding DNA: TGTGCCAGTATGGGTAACTATGGCTACACCTTC. The encoded protein is CASMGNYGYTF.

The V call is TRBV28, the J call TRBJ2-5; D may be TRBD2 (6 bases). Germline V gene lookup returns CDR1 MDHEN and CDR2 SYDVKM. Trimming took 6 bases from V and 0 from J, leaving 17 bases between them. This CDR3 is built from 16 residues. CDR3 amino acids: CASSSPWRGNQETQYF. CDR3 DNA sequence: TGTGCCAGCAGCTCCCCATGGAGGGGCAACCAAGAGACCCAGTACTTC.

V is TRBV6-5 and J is TRBJ2-5; 12 positions match TRBD1. This CDR3 is 15 amino acids long. Trimming removed 4 bases from V and 10 bases from J; junction bases left unmatched: 10. The germline V gene has CDR1 MNHEY and CDR2 SVGAGI. In DNA form, the CDR3 reads TGTGCCAGCAGTTCCCCTCCGGGACAGGGGGCGATCCAGTACTTC. This sequence encodes CASSSPPGQGAIQYF.

Only a few counts were recorded for this clone. The J gene is TRBJ2-5, the V gene TRBV27; D gene ambiguous. Germline V gene data show CDR1 as MNHEY and CDR2 as SMNVEV (reference sequence). Trimming took 5 bases from V and 0 from J, leaving 4 bases between them. The CDR3 contains 12 residues. In DNA form, the CDR3 reads TGTGCCAGCAGTGGGTACCAAGAGACCCAGTACTTC. Its translation is CASSGYQETQYF.

This clone was seen more than once but under ten times. The chain combines TRBV30 with TRBJ1-5; 10 bases agree with TRBD1. Germline trimming cut 1 base from V and 3 bases from J; bases unmatched to any gene: 3. The germline V gene has CDR1 GTSNPN and CDR2 SVGIG (reference sequence). The CDR3 extends over 15 amino acids. CDR3 sequence (DNA): TGTGCCTGGAGTGCAGGGACAGGGGACAATCAGCCCCAGCATTTT. Translation: CAWSAGTGDNQPQHF.

Here the CDR3 reads CASSLKGLAGELFF. CDR3 DNA: TGCGCCAGCAGCTTGAAGGGGCTCGCCGGGGAGCTGTTTTTT. The chain has TRBV5-1 and TRBJ2-2; possible D gene TRBD1, 5 bases. The V end lost 1 base, the J end lost 6 bases, and 10 bases lay between the germline ends. The CDR3 covers 14 residues. Per the germline V gene, CDR1 is SGHRS and CDR2 is YFSETQ.

The chain combines TRBV18 with TRBJ2-6; D remains ambiguous. The CDR3 consists of 14 residues. V was shortened by 0 bases and J by 0 bases, with 0 bases between the two germline ends. Germline loops: CDR1 KGHSH, CDR2 LQKENI. In DNA form, the CDR3 reads TGTGCCAGCTCACCACCCTCTGGGGCCAACGTCCTGACTTTC. Translated, it gives CASSPPSGANVLTF.

This clone has only one observation. V is TRBV29-1 and J is TRBJ2-7, with D perhaps TRBD1 (6 bases). Trimming took off 4 bases at V and 5 bases at J, with 12 bases between the two ends. CDR1 and CDR2 from the germline V gene are SQVTM and ANQGSEA. There are 12 residues in the CDR3. In DNA, the CDR3 is TGCAGCGTTGTCCAGGGGTGGGACGAGCAGTACTTC. Encoded protein: CSVVQGWDEQYF.

This clone has just one count. V is TRBV30 and J is TRBJ1-1; the match to TRBD1 covers 7 bases. Germline trimming cut 3 bases from V and 10 bases from J; bases unmatched to any gene: 14. This CDR3 is 14 amino acids long. CDR1 is GTSNPN, CDR2 SVGIG, per germline (reference sequence). The CDR3 bases are TGTGCCTGGAGGTCCAAGGGGGCGCAGGGGGTAGCTTTCTTT. Translated: CAWRSKGAQGVAFF.

CDR3 amino acids: CSVLLNTEAFF. CDR3 coding DNA: TGCAGCGTTCTCCTGAACACTGAAGCTTTCTTT. The chain joins TRBV29-1 to TRBJ1-1, with D unclear. V shed 5 bases and J shed 0 bases, with 4 bases lying between them. Germline assignment: CDR1 SQVTM and CDR2 ANQGSEA. The CDR3 runs 11 residues. Drawing the rest from reference TRBV29-1 and TRBJ1-1, the complete variable domain is SAVISQKPSRDICQRGTSLTIQCQVDSQVTMMFWYRQQPGQSLTLIATANQGSEATYESGFVIDKFPISRPNLTFSTLTVSNMSPEDSSIYLCSVLLNTEAFFGQGTRLTVV.

Concerning this clone itself: This sample includes further DNA sequences coding for the same CDR3. The chain links TRBV30 to TRBJ1-5; D remains unclear. Germline V gene sequence: CDR1 GTSNPN, CDR2 SVGIG (reference sequence). V lost 1 base and J lost 0, with 7 bases in between. This CDR3 is 14 amino acids long. The CDR3 protein is CAWSGQLSNQPQHF. DNA for the CDR3: TGTGCCTGGAGTGGCCAACTTAGCAATCAGCCCCAGCATTTT.

The chain combines TRBV30 with TRBJ1-5; D gene ambiguous. This CDR3 region has 13 residues. Trimming took off 2 bases at V and 3 bases at J, with 8 bases between the two ends. Germline V lookup: CDR1 GTSNPN, CDR2 SVGIG (reference sequence). The CDR3: CAWSHIDNQPQHF. Here the CDR3 DNA reads TGTGCCTGGAGTCACATAGACAATCAGCCCCAGCATTTT.

The CDR3 region is CASSSGATQYF. In nucleotides, the CDR3 is TGTGCCAGTAGTTCCGGGGCGACCCAGTACTTC. J is TRBJ2-5 and V is TRBV19; the D gene could be TRBD1 or TRBD2 (5 bases each). Trimming shortened V by 5 bases and J by 7 bases, and 8 bases separated the two germline ends. Germline values: CDR1 LNHDA, CDR2 SQIVND (reference sequence). The CDR3 loop spans 11 amino acids.

This clone occurred a few times. The gene calls are TRBV10-3 and TRBJ2-4; no firm D call. The CDR3 totals 11 residues. CDR1 ENHRY and CDR2 SYGVKD come from the germline V gene. V gave up 9 bases and J gave up 7 bases, with 10 bases separating them. CDR3 nucleotide sequence: TGTGCCATAGGCGGAGAGAACATTCAGTACTTC. Translated: CAIGGENIQYF.

The V and J genes are TRBV5-1 and TRBJ1-5; maybe TRBD1 (5 bases). The CDR3 consists of 13 residues. The germline CDR1 and CDR2 sequences are SGHRS and YFSETQ. Deletions cut 5 bases from V and 6 bases from J, with 12 bases between. CDR3 loop: CASSRRGGQPQHF. CDR3 coding DNA: TGCGCCAGCAGTCGGAGGGGCGGTCAGCCCCAGCATTTT.